This T cell receptor (beta chain) was sequenced during a study of regulatory T cells in long-lasting Graves disease. Relying on iRepertoire HTBI primers and Arm-PCR of CDR3 regions, the team built TCR beta libraries. MiXCR, applied by TCRdb to the multiplex PCR reads, yields one record per CDR3 protein. The sample holds about 220,000 distinct CDR3 sequences, around 20% seen once. From germline, CDR1 is MDHEN and CDR2 SYDVKM. The CDR3 contains 13 residues. V was pared by 6 bases and J by 11 bases, with 9 bases of the junction left unmatched. This clonotype was seen at least ten times. The antigen is undetermined. Time point here: newly diagnosed GD, antithyroid drugs for less than 3 months. RNA from PBMCs was the source of the TCR library. Study-wide results and limits: A reduction in accuracy may have resulted from the small sample size.

The clonotype comes from a female donor with Graves disease. Sequencing was performed on peripheral blood mononuclear cells (PBMCs), taken at new diagnosis, from a patient treated with antithyroid drugs. This rearrangement joins TRBV28 to TRBJ1-5; 8 nucleotides line up with TRBD1. The CDR3, as DNA: TGTGCCAGCAGCTGGACAGGGCCCGTGGCCCAGCATTTT. It is translated as CASSWTGPVAQHF.